The 21 T cell receptor beta chains below were found in one sample sequenced in a study of blood T cell repertoires in COVID-19 (TCRdb year 2020). Library construction relied on the immunoSEQ multiplex PCR assay. In TCRdb, the immuneACCESS table is reduced to in-frame sequences with V and J assigned. These tables do not hold every clone; where another copy was compared, an unresolved V gene accounts for under half, and the others remain unexplained. This sample lists nearly 200,000 clones; about 88% were detected once. The ten largest clones capture approximately 5.6% of the sample. The material sequenced was peripheral blood. The receptor source for this set is a woman aged 40 to 50 who had recovered from COVID-19.

The chain employs TRBV27 and TRBJ1-5, with 8 bases aligning to TRBD1. Losses at the gene ends were 5 bases for V and 6 bases for J; bases not matched to a gene: 9. CDR3 length: 15 amino acids. CDR1 MNHEY and CDR2 SMNVEV come from the germline V gene (reference sequence). CDR3 coding DNA: TGTGCCAGCAGTCCACGACAGGGGACTGCTCAGCCCCAGCATTTT. Residues: CASSPRQGTAQPQHF.

V usage is TRBV24-1 and J usage is TRBJ2-1; 10 nucleotides agree with TRBD2. Germline V CDR1 and CDR2: KGHDR, SFDVKD. CDR3 length: 12 residues. V was pared by 5 bases and J by 9 bases, with 0 bases of the junction left unmatched. CDR3 sequence reads: CATSGLAGEQFF. CDR3 bases: TGTGCCACCAGTGGACTAGCGGGTGAGCAGTTCTTC.

The chain recombines TRBV5-5 with TRBJ2-1, with 9 bases identical to TRBD1. CDR3 length equals 16 residues. Trimming cost V 3 bases and J 12 bases; bases outside gene matches: 16. CDR1 and CDR2 from the germline V gene are SGHKS and YYEKEE (reference sequence). Here the CDR3 DNA reads TGTGCCAGCAGCTACCGACAGGGGGGATTCTCTGATGGGCAGTTCTTC. The encoded protein is CASSYRQGGFSDGQFF.

The chain couples TRBV7-3 to TRBJ2-1; TRBD2 agrees at 8 bases. Germline V gene sequence: CDR1 SGHTA, CDR2 FQGTGA. V was pared by 0 bases and J by 12 bases, with 10 bases of the junction left unmatched. The CDR3 loop spans 15 amino acids. CDR3 bases: TGTGCCAGCAGCTTAACCGGGACTACGGGAGGGGGGCAGTTCTTC. Protein: CASSLTGTTGGGQFF.

The chain combines TRBV11-3 with TRBJ1-6; D is unclear. The CDR3 totals 13 residues. CDR1 is SGHNT and CDR2 is YENEEA in the germline V gene. V was shortened by 3 bases and J by 6 bases, with 6 bases between the two germline ends. CDR3 in DNA: TGTGCCAGCAGCTTTATGAGTAATTCACCCCTCCACTTT. Protein product: CASSFMSNSPLHF.

This clone has just one count. The chain has TRBV27 and TRBJ2-6; D possibly corresponds to TRBD2 (5 bases). Germline loops: CDR1 MNHEY, CDR2 SMNVEV (reference sequence). Trimming shortened V by 2 bases and J by 0 bases, and 14 bases separated the two germline ends. This CDR3 has 18 residues. The CDR3 protein is CASSLGASLGSGANVLTF. DNA of the CDR3: TGTGCCAGCAGTTTAGGTGCTAGCCTCGGCTCTGGGGCCAACGTCCTGACTTTC.

This rearrangement joins TRBV6-2 or TRBV6-3 to TRBJ2-2, with 9 bases matching TRBD1. The CDR3 has 14 residues. Trimming at V came to 6 bases and at J to 7 bases, leaving 6 bases not matched to a gene. Germline V gene sequence: CDR1 MNHEY, CDR2 SVGEGT. CDR3 in amino acids: CASSPQGAGGELFF. As DNA, the CDR3 is TGTGCCAGCAGCCCACAGGGGGCAGGCGGGGAGCTGTTTTTT.

V and J are TRBV27 and TRBJ1-4; no definite D call. Per the germline V gene, CDR1 is MNHEY and CDR2 is SMNVEV (reference sequence). The V and J ends lost 6 bases and 4 bases respectively, with 6 bases between them. The CDR3 is 12 residues long. The CDR3 DNA reads TGTGCCAGCAGAGCCCGTAATGAAAAACTGTTTTTT. This codes for CASRARNEKLFF.

The chain carries TRBV5-1 and TRBJ2-3, with 12 bases matching TRBD2. CDR1 and CDR2 (germline): SGHRS, YFSETQ. The V segment lost 4 bases and the J segment 2 bases; nucleotides outside the gene matches: 5. The CDR3 runs to 16 residues. The DNA for the CDR3 is TGCGCCAGCAGCAATGGACTAGCGGGACCCACAGATACGCAGTATTTT. This translates into CASSNGLAGPTDTQYF.

V and J are TRBV11-1 and TRBJ2-7, with 13 bases that match TRBD2. There are 16 residues in the CDR3. The J segment lost 3 bases and the V segment lost 5 bases, leaving 7 bases of the junction unmatched. Per the germline V gene, CDR1 is SGHAT and CDR2 is FQDESV (reference sequence). Here the CDR3 reads CASSPVGLAGDYEQYF. The CDR3 nucleotides read TGTGCCAGCAGCCCCGTCGGACTAGCGGGAGACTACGAGCAGTACTTC.

Notes on this clone: Other DNA sequences in this sample translate to the same CDR3. The rearrangement links TRBV18 to TRBJ1-1, with a possible D match to TRBD1 (5 bases). Between the trimmed V and J ends, which lost 3 bases and 7 bases, there was a span of 12 bases. This CDR3 spans 13 amino acids. CDR1 and CDR2 (germline): KGHSH, LQKENI. The CDR3 DNA follows: TGTGCCAGCTCACCGGGGGGAGCGGGTGAAGCTTTCTTT. This encodes CASSPGGAGEAFF.

This clone was recorded a few times. The chain links TRBV5-1 to TRBJ1-3; TRBD1 is a possible D gene (6 bases). The V end was cut by 0 bases, the J end by 0 bases, with 13 bases between. The germline V gene has CDR1 SGHRS and CDR2 YFSETQ. CDR3 size: 17 residues. The CDR3 nucleotides are TGCGCCAGCAGCTTGGCGCAGACAGGTTCCTCTGGAAACACCATATATTTT. It encodes CASSLAQTGSSGNTIYF.

CDR3 amino acids: CASSTGTGAPWSSYEQYF. The DNA for the CDR3 is TGTGCCAGTAGTACCGGGACAGGGGCCCCGTGGAGCTCCTACGAGCAGTACTTC. This rearrangement joins TRBV19 to TRBJ2-7, with TRBD1 matching 10 bases. From germline, CDR1 is LNHDA and CDR2 SQIVND (reference sequence). V lost 4 bases, J lost 0 bases, and 12 bases stayed unmatched. The CDR3 spans 18 residues.

The genes are TRBV4-1 and TRBJ2-6; TRBD1 matches 12 bases. This CDR3 is built from 18 residues. The junction had 8 bases not matched to a gene; V was cut back by 4 bases and J by 4 bases. Germline V gene sequence: CDR1 MGHRA, CDR2 YSYEKL. The CDR3 bases are TGCGCCAGCAGCCCGTGGGACAGGGGGCCGGGAGGGGCCAACGTCCTGACTTTC. Residues: CASSPWDRGPGGANVLTF.

This clone came up once. V gene TRBV7-9 combines with J gene TRBJ2-5; 8 bases fit TRBD2. The V and J ends lost 2 bases and 4 bases, in that order; junction bases with no gene match: 18. Germline V gene data show CDR1 as SEHNR and CDR2 as FQNEAQ (reference sequence). This CDR3 is built from 19 residues. CDR3 DNA: TGTGCCAGCAGCTTACCGAACATCGCATATAGCGGGAAACTAGAGACCCAGTACTTC. Protein sequence: CASSLPNIAYSGKLETQYF.

This clone was counted only a few times. This chain connects TRBV15 to TRBJ2-7; 9 bases agree with TRBD1. Trimming at V came to 2 bases and at J to 1 base, leaving 9 bases not matched to a gene. The V gene's germline CDR1 is LNHNV and CDR2 YYDKDF (reference sequence). This CDR3 has 17 amino acids. Here the CDR3 reads CATSRSRDRAASYEQYF. The CDR3 coding sequence is TGTGCCACCAGCAGATCCCGGGACAGGGCCGCTTCCTACGAGCAGTACTTC.

This rearrangement joins TRBV29-1 to TRBJ2-1, with TRBD1 identical over 9 bases. CDR1 is SQVTM and CDR2 is ANQGSEA in the germline V gene. The CDR3 length is 13 residues. Germline trimming cut 3 bases from V and 5 bases from J; bases unmatched to any gene: 2. In DNA, the CDR3 is TGCAGCGTTGACGGGACAGGGAACAATGAGCAGTTCTTC. Translated: CSVDGTGNNEQFF.

V is TRBV28 and J is TRBJ2-3; maybe TRBD1 (6 bases). V lost 4 bases to trimming and J lost 2 bases, with 13 bases between them. CDR1 MDHEN and CDR2 SYDVKM come from the germline V gene. The CDR3 is made up of 15 amino acids. The CDR3 spells CASSSPTGFTDTQYF. The CDR3, as DNA: TGTGCCAGCAGTTCTCCGACAGGTTTCACAGATACGCAGTATTTT.

The chain recombines TRBV9 with TRBJ2-7; TRBD2 matches at 10 bases. Germline trimming cut 4 bases from V and 2 bases from J; bases unmatched to any gene: 9. The CDR3 has 16 amino acids. Germline CDR1 reads SGDLS; CDR2 reads YYNGEE. CDR3 sequence: CASSPSTSGNPYEQYF. CDR3 in DNA: TGTGCCAGCAGCCCCAGCACTAGCGGGAATCCCTACGAGCAGTACTTC. Drawing the rest from reference TRBV9 and TRBJ2-7, the complete variable domain is DSGVTQTPKHLITATGQRVTLRCSPRSGDLSVYWYQQSLDQGLQFLIQYYNGEERAKGNILERFSAQQFPDLHSELNLSSLELGDSALYFCASSPSTSGNPYEQYFGPGTRLTVT.

This chain joins TRBV28 and TRBJ1-6, with 11 bases that match TRBD1. V shed 5 bases and J 10 bases; nucleotides not matched to a gene: 4. The CDR3 spans 14 residues. Germline-derived CDR1 and CDR2 are MDHEN and SYDVKM. CDR3 in DNA: TGTGCCAGCAGTCAGGGACAGGGGGGATCACCCCTCCACTTT. Protein: CASSQGQGGSPLHF.

This clone showed up just once. CDR3 region: CASSPPGLVGYEQYF. Here the CDR3 DNA reads TGCGCCAGCAGCCCCCCGGGACTAGTCGGGTACGAGCAGTACTTC. This chain joins TRBV5-1 and TRBJ2-7, with 8 bases lining up with TRBD2. The CDR3 spans 15 residues. Germline CDR1 is SGHRS and CDR2 is YFSETQ. The junction had 10 bases not matched to a gene; V was cut back by 4 bases and J by 4 bases. Variable domain in full (rest from reference TRBV5-1 and TRBJ2-7): KAGVTQTPRYLIKTRGQQVTLSCSPISGHRSVSWYQQTPGQGLQFLFEYFSETQRNKGNFPGRFSGRQFSNSRSEMNVSTLELGDSALYLCASSPPGLVGYEQYFGPGTRLTVT.